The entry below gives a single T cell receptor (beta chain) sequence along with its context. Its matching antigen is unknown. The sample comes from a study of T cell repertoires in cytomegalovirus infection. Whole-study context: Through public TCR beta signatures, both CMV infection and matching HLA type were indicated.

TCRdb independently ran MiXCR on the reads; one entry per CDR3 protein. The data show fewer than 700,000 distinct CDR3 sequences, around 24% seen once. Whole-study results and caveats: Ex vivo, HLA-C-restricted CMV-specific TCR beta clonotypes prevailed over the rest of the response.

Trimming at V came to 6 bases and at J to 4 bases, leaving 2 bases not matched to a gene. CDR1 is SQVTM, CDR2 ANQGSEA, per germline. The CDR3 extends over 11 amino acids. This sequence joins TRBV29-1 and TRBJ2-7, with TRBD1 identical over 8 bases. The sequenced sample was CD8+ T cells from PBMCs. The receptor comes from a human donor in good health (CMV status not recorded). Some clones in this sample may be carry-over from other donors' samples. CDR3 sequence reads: CSVYRGYEQYF. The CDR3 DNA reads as TGCAGCGTCTACAGGGGGTACGAGCAGTACTTC.